This TCR beta chain was captured by sequencing in a study of spatial heterogeneity in lung cancer. Overall study results and limits: Among blood samples, ubiquitous expanded tumor TCRs appeared more at resection than at follow-up.

CDR1 is SGHRS and CDR2 is YFSETQ in the germline V gene. The length of the CDR3 is 14 residues. The V gene lost 4 bases and the J gene lost 5 bases, with 15 bases spanning the gap. Every TCR cDNA molecule bore its own unique molecular identifier. TCRdb reprocessed the 5' RACE reads via MiXCR and lists one record per CDR3 protein. This table holds roughly 80,000 distinct CDR3 sequences, 7% to 9% found once. This clonotype was seen ten or more times. Its specificity is unknown. As for time point: sample taken at primary tumor resection. Samples came from some 71 TRACERx patients with untreated early-stage lung cancer. The sequenced material consisted of unsorted whole RNA from tumor, nontumor lung or frozen PBMC.

The chain recombines TRBV5-1 with TRBJ2-5; D may correspond to TRBD1 or TRBD2 (5 bases each). The clonotype comes from a male donor with early-stage non-small cell lung cancer. This specimen was PBMCs, taken at surgery. The CDR3 spells CASSVDGTRETQYF. CDR3 DNA sequence: TGCGCCAGCAGCGTAGACGGGACGCGGGAGACCCAGTACTTC.